Below are 26 T cell receptor beta chains sequenced from a single sample in a study of early T cells in non-severe SARS-CoV-2 infection. TCRdb re-called the 5' RACE reads through MiXCR, storing one row per CDR3 protein. This sample carries around 44,000 distinct CDR3 sequences, 6% to 7% of them seen once, and the ten largest clones take around 21%. Here the sequenced sample was whole blood, taken at baseline. Source of these receptors: an adult who was a healthcare worker with PCR-confirmed SARS-CoV-2 infection or an uninfected control (not recorded which).

The chain combines TRBV29-1 with TRBJ2-7; D is perhaps TRBD1 or TRBD2 (5 bases each). The CDR3 covers 13 residues. Germline assignment: CDR1 SQVTM and CDR2 ANQGSEA. V dropped 0 bases and J dropped 5 bases, with 11 bases sitting between them. CDR3 sequence: CSVEDQGTHEQYF. CDR3 in DNA: TGCAGCGTTGAAGATCAAGGGACCCACGAGCAGTACTTC.

The chain has TRBV7-9 and TRBJ2-3, with D uncertain. CDR1 is SEHNR, CDR2 FQNEAQ, per germline (reference sequence). Trimming pared 4 bases from V and 1 base from J, leaving 3 bases between. The CDR3 loop spans 12 amino acids. This CDR3 is CASSSRTDTQYF. CDR3 DNA sequence: TGTGCCAGCAGCTCTCGCACAGATACGCAGTATTTT. The variable domain in full, with the rest retrieved from reference TRBV7-9 and TRBJ2-3, is DTGVSQNPRHKITKRGQNVTFRCDPISEHNRLYWYRQTLGQGPEFLTYFQNEAQLEKSRLLSDRFSAERPKGSFSTLEIQRTEQGDSAMYLCASSSRTDTQYFGPGTRLTVL.

The V and J genes are TRBV21-1 and TRBJ1-6. TRBV21-1 is a listed pseudogene. The CDR3 sequence is 9 residues long. CDR3 in DNA: TGTGCCAGCCGGGGTCCCCTCCACTTT. Translated: CASRGPLHF.

This clonotype was detected many times. The chain links TRBV6-6 to TRBJ1-3; D is undetermined. Germline V CDR1 and CDR2: MNHNY, SVGAGI (reference sequence). The CDR3 has 13 amino acids. Trimming took 5 bases from V and 8 from J, leaving 13 bases between them. Here the CDR3 DNA reads TGTGCCAGCAGTATCCGGCAGAGGGACACCATATATTTT. It translates to CASSIRQRDTIYF.

At least ten counts were recorded for this clonotype. The J gene is TRBJ2-1, the V gene TRBV7-3, with 11 bases lining up with TRBD2. CDR3 length equals 16 residues. The V gene end was trimmed by 5 bases and the J gene end by 4 bases; junction bases not matched to a gene: 7. Germline CDR1 SGHTA, CDR2 FQGTGA. DNA for the CDR3: TGTGCCAGCAGCCCCTTGGCTAGCGGGGGGTACAATGAGCAGTTCTTC. Protein: CASSPLASGGYNEQFF.

This clonotype has a handful of counts. The CDR3: CATLTGMNTEAFF. The CDR3, as DNA: TGTGCCACGTTGACAGGGATGAACACTGAAGCTTTCTTT. The J gene is TRBJ1-1, the V gene TRBV6-2 or TRBV6-3, with 7 positions matching TRBD1. Germline V gene data show CDR1 as MNHEY and CDR2 as SVGEGT. V lost 10 bases, J lost 0 bases, and 5 bases stayed unmatched. The CDR3 spans 13 residues.

The rearrangement joins TRBV6-5 to TRBJ2-2; D unclear. Germline CDR1 and CDR2: MNHEY and SVGAGI. Between the trimmed V and J ends, which lost 0 bases and 6 bases, there was a span of 5 bases. The CDR3 contains 13 residues. This CDR3 reads CASSYSVAGELFF. In DNA, the CDR3 is TGTGCCAGCAGTTACTCCGTCGCCGGGGAGCTGTTTTTT.

The chain carries TRBV10-1 and TRBJ1-1; D remains ambiguous. The CDR3 length is 13 residues. Trimming shortened V by 0 bases and J by 0 bases, and 2 bases separated the two germline ends. CDR1 and CDR2 from the germline V gene are WNHNN and SYGVQD (reference sequence). The CDR3 here is CASSESLNTEAFF. CDR3 DNA: TGCGCCAGCAGTGAGTCACTGAACACTGAAGCTTTCTTT.

The rearrangement uses TRBV4-2 and TRBJ2-1, with D hard to call. Per the germline V gene, CDR1 is LGHNA and CDR2 is YNFKEQ. The CDR3 loop spans 14 amino acids. Trimming stripped 0 bases from V and 6 bases from J, with 9 bases between. CDR3 residues: CASSQESSINEQFF. The CDR3 DNA sequence: TGTGCCAGCAGCCAAGAATCAAGCATCAATGAGCAGTTCTTC.

This clonotype was detected ten times or more. The J gene is TRBJ1-1, the V gene TRBV1. TRBV1 is tagged as a pseudogene. The CDR3 runs to 19 residues. The chain's CDR3 is CTSSHAGGPGVRWGTEAFF. The CDR3 DNA follows: TGCACCAGCAGCCACGCGGGCGGGCCTGGGGTCAGGTGGGGTACTGAAGCTTTCTTT.

This clonotype showed up just a few times. The chain employs TRBV6-2 or TRBV6-3 and TRBJ2-5, with D hard to call. The CDR3 sequence is 13 residues long. Germline V gene data show CDR1 as MNHEY and CDR2 as SVGEGT. V was trimmed by 6 bases and J by 2 bases, leaving 10 bases between them. The CDR3 DNA follows: TGTGCCAGCAGCTCTCACACTCAAGAGACCCAGTACTTC. This gives the protein CASSSHTQETQYF.

The chain joins TRBV5-1 to TRBJ2-1, with 9 bases that match TRBD1. The ends lost 1 base at V and 1 base at J; junction bases unmatched: 3. From germline, CDR1 is SGHRS and CDR2 YFSETQ. The CDR3 runs 16 residues. CDR3 in amino acids: CASSLTGGLSYNEQFF. The CDR3 DNA sequence: TGCGCCAGCAGCTTGACAGGGGGCCTATCCTACAATGAGCAGTTCTTC.

This clonotype was observed a few times. A read error is possible here, since a much larger clone lies one base away. The V call is TRBV12-3 or TRBV12-4, the J call TRBJ2-7; the D gene is possibly TRBD1 (5 bases). The CDR3 loop spans 12 amino acids. The CDR3 DNA sequence: TGTGCCAGCAGCTTAGGGGCCTACGAGCAGTACTTC. Translation gives CASSLGAYEQYF.

This clonotype was seen repeatedly, ten times or more. The rearrangement joins TRBV18 to TRBJ2-5; no definite D call. The CDR3 is made up of 13 amino acids. CDR1 KGHSH and CDR2 LQKENI come from the germline V gene. V was clipped by 1 base and J by 4 bases, with 7 bases between them. CDR3 DNA: TGTGCCAGCTCACCACGTAGTGGAGAGACCCAGTACTTC. It yields the protein CASSPRSGETQYF.

V usage is TRBV20-1 and J usage is TRBJ2-7; 10 bases are a match to TRBD2. Losses at the gene ends were 6 bases for V and 3 bases for J; bases not matched to a gene: 11. The length of the CDR3 is 15 residues. Germline assignment: CDR1 DFQATT and CDR2 SNEGSKA (reference sequence). The CDR3 reads CSAHPWTSGNYEQYF. Written as DNA, the CDR3 is TGCAGTGCCCACCCTTGGACTAGCGGCAACTACGAGCAGTACTTC.

In its sample, this clonotype was seen many times. The chain joins TRBV20-1 to TRBJ2-7, with D tentatively TRBD2 (6 bases). CDR1 is DFQATT, CDR2 SNEGSKA, per germline (reference sequence). Deletions cut 2 bases from V and 2 bases from J, with 19 bases between. CDR3 length equals 16 residues. The CDR3 protein is CSARNPGLPNTYEQYF. CDR3 DNA: TGCAGTGCTAGAAATCCGGGACTCCCAAATACCTACGAGCAGTACTTC.

This clonotype was counted many times. The rearrangement joins TRBV18 to TRBJ1-2; perhaps TRBD1 as D (6 bases). The V gene's germline CDR1 is KGHSH and CDR2 LQKENI. The CDR3 spans 14 residues. The V end lost 4 bases, the J end lost 8 bases, and 17 bases lay between the germline ends. The CDR3 sequence: CASSRTTGSKGYTF. CDR3 DNA: TGTGCCAGCTCACGCACCACAGGGTCGAAGGGCTACACCTTC. The whole variable domain, remainder taken from reference TRBV18 and TRBJ1-2, is NAGVMQNPRHLVRRRGQEARLRCSPMKGHSHVYWYRQLPEEGLKFMVYLQKENIIDESGMPKERFSAEFPKEGPSILRIQQVVRGDSAAYFCASSRTTGSKGYTFGSGTRLTVV.

This clonotype turned up a few times. The rearrangement joins TRBV11-2 to TRBJ2-3; 12 bases fit TRBD2. CDR1 and CDR2 from the germline V gene are SGHAT and FQNNGV. The CDR3 has 16 amino acids. V lost 5 bases to trimming and J lost 2 bases; unmatched junction nucleotides: 5. DNA for the CDR3: TGTGCCAGCAGCCATTGGACTAGCGGGATCACAGATACGCAGTATTTT. Translation: CASSHWTSGITDTQYF.

This clonotype was seen ten or more times. The V and J genes are TRBV3-1 and TRBJ2-3; D possibly corresponds to TRBD2 (6 bases). In germline, CDR1 is LGHDT, CDR2 YNNKEL (reference sequence). Trimming removed 3 bases at V and 2 bases at J, with 15 bases between. There are 16 residues in the CDR3. The CDR3 is CASSQTGTRLTDTQYF. The CDR3 DNA reads as TGTGCCAGCAGCCAGACCGGGACTCGCCTCACAGATACGCAGTATTTT.

In DNA form, the CDR3 reads TGTGCCAGCAGTGAAAAGGAGTCAGATACGCAGTATTTT. It translates to CASSEKESDTQYF. The V call is TRBV6-4, the J call TRBJ2-3; D remains unclear. This CDR3 has 13 amino acids. The germline V gene has CDR1 MRHNA and CDR2 SNTAGT. V lost 3 bases and J lost 4, with 8 bases in between.

This clonotype was seen ten or more times. The chain employs TRBV9 and TRBJ2-3; D possibly corresponds to TRBD1 (6 bases). This CDR3 contains 14 residues. V was shortened by 4 bases and J by 4 bases, with 13 bases between the two germline ends. Germline loops: CDR1 SGDLS, CDR2 YYNGEE. The CDR3 protein is CASSPQGSSDTQYF. DNA for the CDR3: TGTGCCAGCAGCCCCCAGGGGTCCTCAGATACGCAGTATTTT.

The chain employs TRBV29-1 and TRBJ2-7; 15 positions match TRBD2. V shed 6 bases and J 2 bases; nucleotides not matched to a gene: 8. This CDR3 has 16 amino acids. The germline V gene encodes CDR1 SQVTM and CDR2 ANQGSEA. CDR3 nucleotides: TGCAGCGTGCTTGGGACTAGCGGGGGGATCGCCTACGAGCAGTACTTC. Translating it yields CSVLGTSGGIAYEQYF.

V gene TRBV7-9 combines with J gene TRBJ2-3; D is perhaps TRBD1 (5 bases). Germline V gene data show CDR1 as SEHNR and CDR2 as FQNEAQ (reference sequence). V lost 5 bases and J lost 0, with 12 bases in between. This CDR3 contains 15 residues. The CDR3 loop reads CASSPDTYSTDTQYF. Here the CDR3 DNA reads TGTGCCAGCAGCCCGGACACTTATAGCACAGATACGCAGTATTTT.

The J gene is TRBJ2-5, the V gene TRBV20-1; D not resolved. Trimming pared 6 bases from V and 4 bases from J, leaving 15 bases between. CDR1 is DFQATT and CDR2 is SNEGSKA in the germline V gene (reference sequence). The CDR3 is made up of 13 amino acids. This CDR3 is CSALKHEAETQYF. In DNA, the CDR3 is TGCAGTGCCCTCAAACACGAAGCAGAGACCCAGTACTTC.

This clonotype was picked up many times. The chain uses TRBV30 and TRBJ2-5, with 8 bases fitting TRBD2. Germline lookup yields CDR1 GTSNPN and CDR2 SVGIG (reference sequence). The V segment lost 6 bases and the J segment 9 bases; nucleotides outside the gene matches: 18. The CDR3 has 15 amino acids. The CDR3, as DNA: TGTGCCTGCAACGGGAGGGCGGCAGGTGAATGGGCCCAGTACTTC. Its protein product is CACNGRAAGEWAQYF.

This clonotype showed up just a few times. This chain connects TRBV27 to TRBJ2-3, with D possibly being TRBD2 (5 bases). V lost 2 bases and J lost 3, with 9 bases in between. The CDR3 is 14 residues long. CDR1 is MNHEY, CDR2 SMNVEV, per germline (reference sequence). The CDR3 sequence: CASSLLGETDTQYF. The CDR3 DNA follows: TGTGCCAGCAGTTTACTCGGGGAAACAGATACGCAGTATTTT.